This T cell receptor (beta chain) was retrieved from a study of cytomegalovirus exposure and HLA in healthy donors. Notes on the study in general: Analysis was performed later, and it showed HLA-associated TCR beta chains to be more clonally expanded than equally common others.

About this clone itself: What it binds is unknown.

The CDR3 is 16 residues long. V lost 6 bases, J lost 5 bases, and 12 bases stayed unmatched. CDR1 SGHTA and CDR2 FQGNSA come from the germline V gene. The PCR used 60 Vbeta and 13 Jbeta primers. The protocol was immunoSEQ multiplex PCR, while the TCRdb copy is restricted to in-frame clones and leaves out a portion. Its clone listing holds fewer than 85,000 clones. The TCR comes from a female donor in good health and CMV-seropositive. The gene calls are TRBV7-2 and TRBJ2-5; 10 bases are a match to TRBD2. The sequencing sample was made of PBMCs. The CDR3: CASRLSGGRAVETQYF. CDR3 coding DNA: TGTGCCAGCAGGCTTAGCGGGGGGAGGGCCGTTGAGACCCAGTACTTC.